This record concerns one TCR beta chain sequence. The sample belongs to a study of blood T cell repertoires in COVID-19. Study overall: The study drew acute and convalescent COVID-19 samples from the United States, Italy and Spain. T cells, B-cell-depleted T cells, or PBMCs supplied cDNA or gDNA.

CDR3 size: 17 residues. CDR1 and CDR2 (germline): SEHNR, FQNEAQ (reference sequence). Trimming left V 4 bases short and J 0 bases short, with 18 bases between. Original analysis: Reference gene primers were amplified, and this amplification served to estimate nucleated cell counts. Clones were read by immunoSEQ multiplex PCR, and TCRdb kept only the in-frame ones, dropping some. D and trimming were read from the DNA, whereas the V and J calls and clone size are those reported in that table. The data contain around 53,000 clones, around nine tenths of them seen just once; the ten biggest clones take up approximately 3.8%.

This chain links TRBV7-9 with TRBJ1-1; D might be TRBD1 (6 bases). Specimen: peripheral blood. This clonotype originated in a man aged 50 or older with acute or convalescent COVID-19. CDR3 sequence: CASSSRVPGAMNTEAFF. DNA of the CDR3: TGTGCCAGCAGCTCCCGAGTACCAGGGGCGATGAACACTGAAGCTTTCTTT. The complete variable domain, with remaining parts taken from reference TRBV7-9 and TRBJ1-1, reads DTGVSQNPRHKITKRGQNVTFRCDPISEHNRLYWYRQTLGQGPEFLTYFQNEAQLEKSRLLSDRFSAERPKGSFSTLEIQRTEQGDSAMYLCASSSRVPGAMNTEAFFGQGTRLTVV.